This is a list of T cell receptor beta chains from one sample in a study of somatic mutations in cytotoxic T cells in rheumatoid arthritis. Clones were read by immunoSEQ multiplex PCR, and TCRdb kept only the in-frame ones, dropping some. The table includes roughly 3,900 clones, 80% to 95% detected once. Sequencing was performed on CD8+ T cells sorted from blood. The source is a woman aged 60-70 years with rheumatoid arthritis. The CDR3 runs from the conserved cysteine through the conserved F or W. D genes are given only for firm matches.

d_gene	v_gene	j_gene	CDR3aa	CDR3nt
.	TRBV5-1	TRBJ1-1	CASSPRGNTEAFF	TGCGCCAGCAGCCCCAGGGGGAACACTGAAGCTTTCTTT
TRBD2	TRBV2	TRBJ2-7	CASSVTSGTDEQYF	TGTGCCAGCAGTGTCACTAGCGGGACCGACGAGCAGTACTTC
.	TRBV9	TRBJ1-2	CASSYWGEAGANYGYTF	TGTGCCAGCAGCTACTGGGGCGAGGCAGGGGCTAACTATGGCTACACCTTC
TRBD1	TRBV7-2	TRBJ1-2	CASSPGTGWISYGYTF	TGTGCCAGCAGCCCGGGGACAGGCTGGATCTCCTATGGCTACACCTTC
TRBD1	TRBV5-1	TRBJ2-2	CASSSSTGETGELFF	TGCGCCAGCAGCTCATCGACAGGGGAAACCGGGGAGCTGTTTTTT
TRBD1	TRBV7-9	TRBJ1-2	CASSYGQGEVTF	TGTGCCAGCAGCTATGGACAGGGTGAAGTCACCTTC
TRBD1	TRBV6-5	TRBJ1-2	CASSWTGEAVGYTF	TGTGCCAGCAGCTGGACAGGGGAAGCAGTAGGCTACACCTTC
TRBD2	TRBV7-9	TRBJ2-7	CASSSRAGGPPYEQYF	TGTGCCAGCAGCTCAAGGGCGGGAGGGCCTCCCTACGAGCAGTACTTC
.	TRBV7-8	TRBJ2-7	CASSPGVFLYEQYF	TGTGCCAGCAGCCCGGGTGTGTTTCTGTACGAGCAGTACTTC
TRBD2	TRBV28	TRBJ2-3	CASSLWTSGGAYF	TGTGCCAGCAGTTTGTGGACTAGCGGGGGGGCGTATTTT